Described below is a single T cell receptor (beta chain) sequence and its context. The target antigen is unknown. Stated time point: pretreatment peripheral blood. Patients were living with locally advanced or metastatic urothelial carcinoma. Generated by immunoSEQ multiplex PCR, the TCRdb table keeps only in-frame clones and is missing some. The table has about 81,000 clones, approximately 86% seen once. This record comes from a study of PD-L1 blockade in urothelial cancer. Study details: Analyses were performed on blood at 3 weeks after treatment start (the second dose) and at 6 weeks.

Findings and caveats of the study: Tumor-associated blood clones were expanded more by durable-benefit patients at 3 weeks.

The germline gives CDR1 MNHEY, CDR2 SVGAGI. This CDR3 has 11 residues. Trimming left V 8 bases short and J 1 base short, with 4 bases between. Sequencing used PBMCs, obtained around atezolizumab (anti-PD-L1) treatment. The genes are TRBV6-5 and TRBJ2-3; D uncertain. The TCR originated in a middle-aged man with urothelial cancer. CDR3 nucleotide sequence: TGTGCCAGCGCAGGCACAGATACGCAGTATTTT. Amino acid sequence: CASAGTDTQYF.